A selection of T cell receptor beta chains follows, all from one sample in a study of memory CD4+ T cells and cytomegalovirus serostatus. Assay used: immunoSEQ multiplex PCR; TCRdb lists only in-frame clones, some missing. This table has some 48,000 clones, 78% appearing once. The sample was memory CD4+ T cells from blood. These receptors originate from an adult in good health and CMV-seronegative. CDR3s include the opening cysteine and the closing phenylalanine or tryptophan. D genes are given only for firm matches. The size entry is marked missing in some rows and otherwise reads once, few, many or a size class.

clone_size	d_call	v_call	j_call	cdr3_nt	cdr3_aa
NA	NA	TRBV30	TRBJ2-1	TGTGCCTGGAGTCCCCAGAGGTTCGAGGGTAATGAGCAGTTCTTC	CAWSPQRFEGNEQFF
NA	NA	TRBV6-1	TRBJ2-3	TGTGCCAGCAAAGGACTTGGGGGCACAGATACGCAGTATTTT	CASKGLGGTDTQYF
NA	TRBD1	TRBV2	TRBJ2-5	TGTGCCAGCAGTTCACGACAGGGGCAAGAGACCCAGTACTTC	CASSSRQGQETQYF
once	NA	TRBV2	TRBJ1-2	TGTGCCAGCAGTGCAGGGGACAACCTCTATGGCTACACCTTC	CASSAGDNLYGYTF
NA	TRBD1	TRBV6-1	TRBJ1-2	TGTGCCAGCACCATCGAGGGGACAGGGCTATACGGCTACACCTTC	CASTIEGTGLYGYTF
NA	TRBD1	TRBV5-1	TRBJ1-2	TGCGCCAGCAGCTTGGGAAGACAGGGCAACTATGGCTACACCTTC	CASSLGRQGNYGYTF
NA	NA	TRBV6-1	TRBJ1-2	TGTGCCAGCAGCAGGGAAAGGTATGGCTACACCTTC	CASSRERYGYTF
NA	TRBD2	TRBV7-9	TRBJ2-3	TGTGCCAGCAGCTTAGCCGGACTAGCGGATACGCAGTATTTT	CASSLAGLADTQYF
NA	TRBD2	TRBV2	TRBJ2-5	TGTGCCAGCAGTGGACTAGCGGGCTACCAAGAGACCCAGTACTTC	CASSGLAGYQETQYF
NA	NA	TRBV11-2	TRBJ1-1	TGTGCCAGCAGCTTAGATCTATACACGGCAAACACTGAAGCTTTCTTT	CASSLDLYTANTEAFF
NA	NA	TRBV30	TRBJ1-1	TGTGCCTGGAGTGTACCCGGGAACACTGAAGCTTTCTTT	CAWSVPGNTEAFF
NA	TRBD2	TRBV2	TRBJ2-2	TGTGCCAGCAGTGAGCGGGAGTTGGGGGAGCTGTTTTTT	CASSERELGELFF
few	NA	TRBV29-1	TRBJ1-3	TGCAGCGTTGAATGGCAGCCAGACTCTGGAAACACCATATATTTT	CSVEWQPDSGNTIYF
few	NA	TRBV5-1	TRBJ2-3	TGCGCCAGCAGCTTGGAAGGGGGAGTCGTAAATACGCAGTATTTT	CASSLEGGVVNTQYF
once	TRBD1	TRBV5-1	TRBJ1-4	TGCGCCAGCAGCTACAGACAGGGTGGAAGTGAAAAACTGTTTTTT	CASSYRQGGSEKLFF
NA	NA	TRBV19	TRBJ2-5	TGTGCCAGTAGTATGGGGGCTATCCGGGGGGTCCAAGAGACCCAGTACTTC	CASSMGAIRGVQETQYF
NA	NA	TRBV19	TRBJ2-3	TGTGCCAGTAGTATTTTGGGAGGATCCAACACAGATACGCAGTATTTT	CASSILGGSNTDTQYF
NA	TRBD2	TRBV9	TRBJ2-3	TGTGCCAGCAGCAGAGGACTAGCGGGAGTAGGGGCCGGCACAGATACGCAGTATTTT	CASSRGLAGVGAGTDTQYF
NA	NA	TRBV2	TRBJ1-1	TGTGCCAGCAGGAGAGGAGACGGAGTTGCTACTGAAGCTTTCTTT	CASRRGDGVATEAFF
NA	TRBD2	TRBV5-1	TRBJ2-7	TGCGCCAGCAGCTCGGGGGGGATAGTCGACGAGCAGTACTTC	CASSSGGIVDEQYF
NA	TRBD1	TRBV6-1	TRBJ2-7	TGTGCCAGCAGTGGGACAGGGACCTACGAGCAGTACTTC	CASSGTGTYEQYF
NA	TRBD2	TRBV2	TRBJ2-1	TGTGCCAGCAGTGTAAATAGCGGGGGTTACAATGAGCAGTTCTTC	CASSVNSGGYNEQFF
once	NA	TRBV7-2	TRBJ1-2	TGTGCCAGCAGCTTAGGAGCGCTTTCTAACTATGGCTACACCTTC	CASSLGALSNYGYTF
NA	NA	TRBV18	TRBJ2-3	TGTGCCAGCTCACCAGGGGGGCTTAGCACAGATACGCAGTATTTT	CASSPGGLSTDTQYF
NA	TRBD1	TRBV7-2	TRBJ2-7	TGTGCCAGCAGTACCGACAGGGGAATTTTTCGGAACGAGCAGTACTTC	CASSTDRGIFRNEQYF
NA	NA	TRBV4-1	TRBJ2-6	TGCGCCAGCAGCCAAGTGGAGGCGGGCTCTGGGGCCAACGTCCTGACTTTC	CASSQVEAGSGANVLTF
NA	TRBD1	TRBV2	TRBJ2-2	TGTGCCAGCTCCTTACAGGGGGGATCGAACACCGGGGAGCTGTTTTTT	CASSLQGGSNTGELFF
NA	NA	TRBV27	TRBJ1-4	TGTGCCAGCAGTCGTACAATCGGGACGGGAGTAACTAATGAAAAACTGTTTTTT	CASSRTIGTGVTNEKLFF
NA	NA	TRBV4-2	TRBJ2-5	TGTGCCAGCAGCCTAGAAGGGAGCACACCCGGCCCCCAGTACTTC	CASSLEGSTPGPQYF
NA	NA	TRBV7-2	TRBJ1-3	TGTGCCAGCAGCCCACGGACCGGGGGCACCATATATTTT	CASSPRTGGTIYF
once	NA	TRBV6-5	TRBJ1-2	TGTGCCAGCAGTAGCGAATATAGGGGCTACACCTTC	CASSSEYRGYTF
NA	NA	TRBV2	TRBJ1-5	TGTGCCAGCAAAGGTCAGGGTGATCAGCCCCAGCATTTT	CASKGQGDQPQHF
medium-sized	NA	TRBV4-2	TRBJ1-5	TGTGCCAGCAGCCAAGATTCCACAGTAAGACAGCCCCAGCATTTT	CASSQDSTVRQPQHF
NA	NA	TRBV29-1	TRBJ1-2	TGCAGCGTTGACGCCCCAATGACCGATGGTGGGGGCTATGGCTACACCTTC	CSVDAPMTDGGGYGYTF
NA	NA	TRBV9	TRBJ1-3	TGTGCCAGCAGCGCGCTGTTAGGGGGAACTGGAAACACCATATATTTT	CASSALLGGTGNTIYF
NA	TRBD1	TRBV30	TRBJ1-1	TGTGCCTGGAGTCGGGGGGGACAGGGTGTTTGGGCGGCTTTCTTT	CAWSRGGQGVWAAFF
NA	TRBD1	TRBV28	TRBJ2-5	TGTGCCAGCAGGTTACCGGGACAGGGAAAAGAGACCCAGTACTTC	CASRLPGQGKETQYF
NA	NA	TRBV13	TRBJ2-1	TGTGCCAGCAGCCCTTGGTTGGGTTGGAGCCGAGCCTACAATGAGCAGTTCTTC	CASSPWLGWSRAYNEQFF
NA	NA	TRBV2	TRBJ2-7	TGTGCCAGCAGTGAAAGGGGGGGCCCCTACGAGCAGTACTTC	CASSERGGPYEQYF
NA	NA	TRBV14	TRBJ2-7	TGTGCCAGCAGCCAAGCGGGGATCTTGTCCTACGAGCAGTACTTC	CASSQAGILSYEQYF
NA	NA	TRBV27	TRBJ2-2	TGTGCCAGCAGCGAATACAGGGCCCTCCATCTCGGCGGGGAGCTGTTTTTT	CASSEYRALHLGGELFF
once	NA	TRBV4-1	TRBJ1-1	TGCGCCAGCAGCCAAGAGTTCCGGAGGAACACTGAAGCTTTCTTT	CASSQEFRRNTEAFF
NA	NA	TRBV25-1	TRBJ1-2	TGTGCCAGCAGTGAATCAAATAGGGGGACCCGCTATGGCTACACCTTC	CASSESNRGTRYGYTF
once	NA	TRBV5-4	TRBJ2-7	TGTGCCAGCAGCCTCCCCGGACAGCTTAGTTCCTACGAGCAGTACTTC	CASSLPGQLSSYEQYF
NA	NA	TRBV2	TRBJ2-1	TGTGCCAGCAGGGGGGGACAGACGAAGCAGTTCTTC	CASRGGQTKQFF
NA	NA	TRBV19	TRBJ1-4	TGTGCCAGTAGTATGAGCACGACGGTTTCTAATGAAAAACTGTTTTTT	CASSMSTTVSNEKLFF
many	TRBD1	TRBV2	TRBJ2-5	TGTGCCACCCAGCCGGGACAGCAAGAGACCCAGTACTTC	CATQPGQQETQYF